These 12 T cell receptor beta chains share one sample of origin, sequenced in a study of CD8 T cell repertoires and HIV-1 epitope variants. Only in-frame clones appear in the TCRdb table, and some are missing; sequencing was by immunoSEQ multiplex PCR. Among thousands of clones, about 67% were seen once, and the ten largest hold 41%. Their cognate antigens are unknown. The specimen was cultured CD8+ T cells derived from PBMCs. The receptors stem from a male donor with HIV.

This chain uses TRBV5-4 with TRBJ1-4; 10 nucleotides agree with TRBD1. Germline V gene sequence: CDR1 SGHNT, CDR2 YYREEE (reference sequence). The CDR3 runs to 15 residues. The V gene end was trimmed by 3 bases and the J gene end by 7 bases; junction bases not matched to a gene: 6. CDR3 nucleotide sequence: TGTGCCAGCAGCTCGACAGGGGGCGCAGGTGAAAAACTGTTTTTT. Translation: CASSSTGGAGEKLFF.

V is TRBV28 and J is TRBJ2-5, with D perhaps given as TRBD1 or TRBD2 (5 bases each). The CDR3 totals 14 residues. The germline V gene has CDR1 MDHEN and CDR2 SYDVKM. Deletions cut 1 base from V and 10 bases from J, with 16 bases between. The CDR3 bases are TGTGCCAGCAGTTTATCCGGGGCCTCATGGGGCCAGTACTTC. Protein sequence: CASSLSGASWGQYF.

The chain couples TRBV7-6 to TRBJ2-7, with D possibly being TRBD1 or TRBD2 (6 bases each). This CDR3 spans 13 amino acids. Looked up from germline, CDR1 is SGHVS and CDR2 is FNYEAQ. The V gene lost 6 bases and the J gene lost 5 bases, with 14 bases spanning the gap. The CDR3 nucleotides are TGTGCCAGCAGTGTCCAGGGGAGGAACGAGCAGTACTTC. It specifies CASSVQGRNEQYF. The complete variable domain, with remaining parts taken from reference TRBV7-6 and TRBJ2-7, reads GAGVSQSPRYKVTKRGQDVALRCDPISGHVSLYWYRQALGQGPEFLTYFNYEAQQDKSGLPNDRFSAERPEGSISTLTIQRTEQRDSAMYRCASSVQGRNEQYFGPGTRLTVT.

CDR3 protein: CATSRRGDYGYTF. The CDR3 bases are TGTGCCACCAGCAGACGGGGGGACTATGGCTACACCTTC. The chain joins TRBV15 to TRBJ1-2; D is possibly TRBD1 (5 bases). Deletions cut 2 bases from V and 3 bases from J, with 7 bases between. Germline CDR1 is LNHNV and CDR2 is YYDKDF (reference sequence). The CDR3 runs 13 residues.

The V and J genes are TRBV5-8 and TRBJ2-7; D not certain. This CDR3 spans 14 amino acids. The germline V gene has CDR1 SGHTS and CDR2 YDEGEE. Trimming removed 0 bases at V and 3 bases at J, with 10 bases between. The CDR3 is CASSLAGRNYEQYF. The CDR3 DNA is TGTGCCAGCAGCTTGGCCGGCAGAAACTACGAGCAGTACTTC.

The chain carries TRBV4-3 and TRBJ2-3, with D maybe TRBD2 (6 bases). This CDR3 region has 13 residues. V was cut by 4 bases and J by 6 bases, with 11 bases left in between. Germline V gives CDR1 LGHNA, CDR2 YSLEER. The CDR3 here is CASSPTGRDTQYF. The CDR3 DNA is TGCGCCAGCAGCCCGACTGGGAGGGATACGCAGTATTTT.

The V gene is TRBV28, the J gene TRBJ2-7; 11 bases are shared with TRBD2. Trimming removed 2 bases from V and 3 bases from J; junction bases left unmatched: 3. Germline V gene data show CDR1 as MDHEN and CDR2 as SYDVKM. This CDR3 is built from 15 residues. The CDR3 loop reads CASSLLAGGLYEQYF. CDR3 DNA sequence: TGTGCCAGCAGTTTACTAGCGGGGGGTCTCTACGAGCAGTACTTC. The full variable domain, rest sourced from reference TRBV28 and TRBJ2-7, is DVKVTQSSRYLVKRTGEKVFLECVQDMDHENMFWYRQDPGLGLRLIYFSYDVKMKEKGDIPEGYSVSREKKERFSLILESASTNQTSMYLCASSLLAGGLYEQYFGPGTRLTVT.

The chain recombines TRBV5-1 with TRBJ2-7; D might be TRBD1 (6 bases). The V end was cut by 3 bases, the J end by 5 bases, with 21 bases between. The germline V gene has CDR1 SGHRS and CDR2 YFSETQ. This CDR3 spans 16 amino acids. The CDR3 nucleotides read TGCGCCAGCAGCTCGTGGCGTGACAGGTTAGCCCACGAGCAGTACTTC. Translated, it gives CASSSWRDRLAHEQYF.

CDR3 region: CVPGQGYYEQYF. CDR3 nucleotides: TGTGTACCGGGACAGGGATACTACGAGCAGTACTTC. The J gene is TRBJ2-7, the V gene TRBV2, with 9 bases matching TRBD1. The CDR3 sequence is 12 residues long. Germline V CDR1 and CDR2: SNHLY, FYNNEI.

The J gene is TRBJ2-1, the V gene TRBV5-5; TRBD2 might be the D (6 bases). The germline CDR1 and CDR2 sequences are SGHKS and YYEKEE (reference sequence). Trimming left V 4 bases short and J 6 bases short, with 8 bases between. The CDR3 has 12 amino acids. The DNA for the CDR3 is TGTGCCAGCAGCCGGGACTTCAATGAGCAGTTCTTC. Its translation is CASSRDFNEQFF.

The chain uses TRBV5-5 and TRBJ1-5, with 9 nucleotides matching TRBD1. V shed 0 bases, J shed 5 bases, and the junction held 3 bases outside the gene matches. The CDR3 length is 15 residues. Germline CDR1 SGHKS, CDR2 YYEKEE (reference sequence). CDR3 sequence: CASSLEDRGYQPQHF. CDR3 nucleotide sequence: TGTGCCAGCAGCTTGGAGGACAGGGGATATCAGCCCCAGCATTTT.

This clone has a single count. V and J are TRBV7-2 and TRBJ2-5, with D perhaps TRBD1 (7 bases). Germline V gives CDR1 SGHTA, CDR2 FQGNSA. Trimming took off 4 bases at V and 7 bases at J, with 19 bases between the two ends. The CDR3 spans 15 residues. In DNA, the CDR3 is TGTGCCAGCAGCTCGGCAGGGGGGACCGGAAGGACCCAGTACTTC. Its translation: CASSSAGGTGRTQYF.